The present entry profiles one TCR beta chain with its context. Its specific antigen is unknown. No per-base quality is available; no much larger clone lies one base away. The data are from a study of CD8+ T cells in alopecia areata (dated by TCRdb to 2017 to 2018). About the investigation overall: The treated patients, all with moderate-to-severe alopecia areata, were enrolled in an open-label pilot trial of oral tofacitinib given at 5 to 10 mg twice daily. The SALT score, which quantifies the percentage of affected scalp surface area, was used to measure disease severity in treated patients. Biopsies were taken from tofacitinib-treated patients at baseline and at 4 and 24 weeks of treatment, and a later scalp biopsy was taken in several of the tofacitinib-treated patients. Scalp clonality was compared across normal scalp (n=4), patchy alopecia areata scalp (n=8), and alopecia totalis/universalis scalp (n=8). To study T cell clonal expansion in alopecia areata, the researchers applied high-throughput TCRbeta sequencing to both the C3H/HeJ mouse model and human patients. RNA was extracted with the PAXgene miRNA kit for fixed scalp, the miRNeasy kit for PBMCs, and the RNeasy kit for mouse skin. Patients received tofacitinib for 6 to 18 months and were then followed off drug for 6 months to check for delayed response and recurrence. Amplification of TCRbeta CDR3 regions was done by immunoSEQ multiplex PCR using 35 Vbeta forward primers and 13 Jbeta reverse primers. On the human side, TCRbeta sequencing was run on scalp tissue and on sorted CD4+ and CD8+ peripheral blood T cells from healthy controls and from alopecia areata patients with either patchy or totalis/universalis disease. General conclusions and limits of the study: During tofacitinib treatment, many expanded lesional clones stuck around in both scalp and blood, and this persistence may partly explain why relapse happens after treatment is stopped. Compared with normal scalp, lesional scalp had higher clonality and more expanded CD8+ clones, particularly in alopecia totalis/universalis, a pattern that suggests antigenic drive. Resident alphabeta T cells in normal human skin are also sequenced, complicating scalp TCR repertoire analysis, unlike mouse skin dominated by gammadelta T cells. Shared TCR sequences between patients were less evident than in mice, which may be partly attributable to HLA diversity in the patient population. Tofacitinib significantly decreased scalp clonality and the number of expanded CD8+ clones among the top 100 scalp clones. Because the treated cohort was small and had just a single nonresponder, larger studies are needed to establish links between baseline CD8+ expansion and response.

Trimming takes 4 bases from V and 10 bases from J, and the germline ends sit 20 bases apart. From a lookup of the germline V gene (reference sequence), CDR1 and CDR2 are LNHDA and SQIVND. CDR3 length: 16 amino acids, cysteine to phenylalanine. The DNA shown is the 48-base CDR3, in frame from base 1. The treatment or condition tag for this specimen amounts to: oral pan-JAK inhibitor, 5-10 mg twice daily. Lesional scalp punch biopsies and peripheral blood were obtained from alopecia areata patients. PBMCs were separated by density centrifugation and stained for CD3, CD4 and CD8, after which CD4+ and CD8+ T cells were sorted on a FACSAria. The method was the immunoSEQ multiplex PCR assay. RNA was extracted from all samples and reverse transcribed into cDNA as template for TCR sequencing. SuperScript III was used for first-strand cDNA synthesis, primed with a 2:1 mix of oligo-dT and random hexamers. A synthetic immune receptor repertoire was used to gauge amplification bias, and whatever bias remained was removed computationally. In the source study's methods: Raw reads were preprocessed to remove errors, and CDR3 was defined according to IMGT conventions as the region from the conserved cysteine to phenylalanine. Clonality was computed as 1 minus the Shannon entropy, with the entropy normalized by log2 of the number of productive unique TCRs. CD4 or CD8 identity of scalp clones was inferred by cross-referencing scalp TCRbeta sequences with sorted blood CD4 and CD8 repertoires. Held by TCRdb, this immuneACCESS table contains in-frame sequences only and omits some clones. Under half of the omission traces to an unresolved V gene where checked; the cause of the rest is unknown. V and J calls and clone size come straight from that table; D and trimming were deduced from the DNA. The sample records about 270,000 clones, 60% of which are singletons. The biggest ten clones account for around 0.92% of the sample.

The TCR comes from a human donor with alopecia areata. The sequence joins TRBV19 to TRBJ1-6; matching of 5 bases hints at TRBD1 as the D gene. Here the sequenced sample was CD4+ T cells sorted from blood, taken at approximately week 52, from a patient treated with tofacitinib. Read as DNA, the sequence is TGTGCCAGTAGTACTCCGCGGACAATACGTGGCTCACCCCTCCACTTT. Its product reads: CASSTPRTIRGSPLHF.